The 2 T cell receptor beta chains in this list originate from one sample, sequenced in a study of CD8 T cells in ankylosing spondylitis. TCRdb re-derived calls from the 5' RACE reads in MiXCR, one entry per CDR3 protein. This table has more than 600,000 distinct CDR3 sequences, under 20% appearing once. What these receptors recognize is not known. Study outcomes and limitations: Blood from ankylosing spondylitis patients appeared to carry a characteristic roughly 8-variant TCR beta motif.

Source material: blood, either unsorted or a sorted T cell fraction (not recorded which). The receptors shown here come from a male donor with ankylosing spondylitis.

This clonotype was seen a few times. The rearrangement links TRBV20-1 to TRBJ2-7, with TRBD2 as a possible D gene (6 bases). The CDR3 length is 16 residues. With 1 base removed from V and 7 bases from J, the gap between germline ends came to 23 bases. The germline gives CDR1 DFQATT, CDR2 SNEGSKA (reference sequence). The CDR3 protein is CSARVQNSGLTWEQYF. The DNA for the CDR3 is TGCAGTGCTAGAGTCCAGAACTCGGGACTGACCTGGGAGCAGTACTTC.

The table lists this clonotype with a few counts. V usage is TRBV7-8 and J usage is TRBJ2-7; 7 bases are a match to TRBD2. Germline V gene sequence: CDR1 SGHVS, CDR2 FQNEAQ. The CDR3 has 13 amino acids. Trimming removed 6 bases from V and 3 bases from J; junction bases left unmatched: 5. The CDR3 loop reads CASRAGRNYEQYF. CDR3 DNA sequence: TGTGCCAGCAGAGCGGGGCGAAACTACGAGCAGTACTTC.